This TCR beta chain was documented in a study of Tregs in tolerant kidney transplant recipients. Study results and limitations: No direct test of biological reproducibility was done here. Expanding Tregs on activated donor B cells appeared to best identify donor-specific TCRbeta clones.

Profiled with immunoSEQ multiplex PCR; TCRdb holds only in-frame clones, not every one. The table lists under 100,000 clones, approximately 94% of them singletons. The CDR3 sequence is 14 residues long. V was pared by 8 bases and J by 4 bases, with 8 bases of the junction left unmatched. The germline V gene has CDR1 GTSNPN and CDR2 SVGIG (reference sequence). Only one count was recorded for this clone. Antigen unknown. CD4+CD25+CD127- Tregs, CD4+CD25- non-Tregs, CD4 and CD8 cells were sorted. The source is a human donor in good health. Source material: CD8+ T cells from blood. V and J are TRBV30 and TRBJ2-7; 13 bases are a match to TRBD2. CDR3 residues: CAGTGTSGKYEQYF. The CDR3 nucleotides are TGTGCCGGGACTGGGACTAGCGGGAAGTACGAGCAGTACTTC.